Reported below is one T cell receptor (beta chain). This sample is drawn from a study of blood T cell repertoires in COVID-19. Study-wide background: Material from acute and convalescent COVID-19 was sourced from the United States, Italy and Spain. T cells, B-cell-depleted T cells, or PBMCs supplied cDNA or gDNA.

The CDR3 has 14 residues. The germline V gene encodes CDR1 GTSNPN and CDR2 SVGIG (reference sequence). The germline V and J ends were trimmed by 1 base and 12 bases, with 22 bases remaining between them. In the authors' methods: Estimation of nucleated cell counts relied on the amplification of reference gene primers. Assay: immunoSEQ multiplex PCR; the TCRdb copy retains only in-frame clones and omits some. Clonal size and the V and J genes are those of that table, whereas D and trimming came from the DNA. The profile shows nearly 55,000 clones, around 78% of them singletons. The chain carries TRBV30 and TRBJ2-7, with D possibly being TRBD1 (6 bases). Sequences were obtained from peripheral blood. The TCR was taken from a human donor with active or convalescent COVID-19. The donor label of this sample is uncertain. The CDR3 bases are TGTGCCTGGAGTGAGGACTGGGGACGCCAGGGGTGGTACTTC. Translated, it gives CAWSEDWGRQGWYF.